Below are 27 T cell receptor beta chains sequenced from a single sample in a study of T cell repertoires in cytomegalovirus infection. No antigens are known for them. TCRdb used MiXCR to reprocess the reads, holding one entry per CDR3 protein. The sample contains around 710,000 distinct CDR3 sequences, almost 30% of which appear only once. Sequenced material: cultured CD8+ T cells from PBMCs, taken from culture after CMV antigen stimulation. These receptors were collected from a human donor in good health (CMV status not recorded). Some clones in this sample may be carry-over from other donors' samples.

This clonotype was counted only a few times. The rearrangement joins TRBV5-6 to TRBJ2-1, with TRBD2 matching 12 bases. V lost 2 bases and J lost 7; bases outside the gene matches: 4. The length of the CDR3 is 15 residues. The V gene's germline CDR1 is SGHDT and CDR2 YYEEEE. CDR3 DNA sequence: TGTGCCAGCAGCTTCGGACTAGCGGGGCTTAATGAGCAGTTCTTC. Protein sequence: CASSFGLAGLNEQFF.

This clonotype has only a few counts. CDR3 region: CANGGTEAFF. The CDR3, as DNA: TGTGCCAACGGAGGCACTGAAGCTTTCTTT. The rearrangement joins TRBV6-1 to TRBJ1-1; D is unclear. Germline CDR1 reads MNHNS; CDR2 reads SASEGT. The V end was cut by 10 bases, the J end by 4 bases, with 7 bases between. This CDR3 has 10 residues.

This clonotype was seen a few times. The chain is built from TRBV2 and TRBJ1-3; no clear D. V was trimmed by 9 bases and J by 2 bases, leaving 17 bases between them. Germline V CDR1 and CDR2: SNHLY, FYNNEI. The CDR3 is 15 residues long. The CDR3 is CASLPVDKAGNTIYF. The CDR3 DNA reads as TGTGCCAGTCTCCCCGTAGATAAAGCTGGAAACACCATATATTTT.

The chain is built from TRBV4-2 and TRBJ2-1; D is ambiguous. The germline CDR1 and CDR2 sequences are LGHNA and YNFKEQ. The CDR3 totals 17 residues. Trimming left V 0 bases short and J 7 bases short, with 19 bases between. The CDR3 spells CASSQDRVTNSVNEQFF. The DNA for the CDR3 is TGTGCCAGCAGCCAAGATCGGGTAACCAACTCGGTGAATGAGCAGTTCTTC.

The CDR3 sequence is CAISESAGGPEQYV. The CDR3 DNA sequence: TGTGCCATCAGTGAGTCGGCGGGGGGGCCCGAGCAGTACGTC. This sequence joins TRBV10-3 and TRBJ2-7, with TRBD2 matching over 9 bases. J lost 6 bases, V lost 0 bases, and 3 bases had no gene match. Germline loops: CDR1 ENHRY, CDR2 SYGVKD. The CDR3 totals 14 residues.

This chain links TRBV24-1 with TRBJ2-1; 8 bases agree with TRBD2. The V gene's germline CDR1 is KGHDR and CDR2 SFDVKD. The CDR3 is 17 amino acids. V shed 3 bases and J 3 bases; nucleotides not matched to a gene: 9. CDR3 sequence (DNA): TGTGCCACCAGTGATAACAAAGCGGGGGAGATCTACAATGAGCAGTTCTTC. It codes for CATSDNKAGEIYNEQFF.

This clonotype appeared a few times. The gene calls are TRBV14 and TRBJ1-5; possibly TRBD1 for D (6 bases). V dropped 4 bases and J dropped 3 bases, with 10 bases sitting between them. This CDR3 has 14 residues. Per germline, CDR1 SGHDN and CDR2 FVKESK. CDR3: CASSPRGANQPQHF. DNA of the CDR3: TGTGCCAGCAGCCCAAGGGGGGCCAATCAGCCCCAGCATTTT.

In its sample, this clonotype was seen many times. This chain links TRBV15 with TRBJ2-1, with TRBD1 matching 7 bases. The CDR3 extends over 15 amino acids. The trim removed 7 bases at V and 8 bases at J, leaving 14 bases unmatched. Germline CDR1 reads LNHNV; CDR2 reads YYDKDF (reference sequence). CDR3 nucleotide sequence: TGTGCCACCAACCCCGGGACAGCCCGATGGGATGAGCAGTTCTTC. It encodes CATNPGTARWDEQFF.

This clonotype occurred a few times. The chain combines TRBV6-5 with TRBJ1-1; D is perhaps TRBD1 (6 bases). There are 16 residues in the CDR3. CDR1 is MNHEY, CDR2 SVGAGI, per germline. The V end was cut by 1 base, the J end by 0 bases, with 12 bases between. DNA of the CDR3: TGTGCCAGCAGTTACTACGGGGGCGGGATGAACACTGAAGCTTTCTTT. Translating gives CASSYYGGGMNTEAFF.

This clonotype was recorded at least ten times. The chain is built from TRBV12-3 or TRBV12-4 and TRBJ1-1, with D hard to call. This CDR3 region has 13 residues. Trimming removed 1 base at V and 1 base at J, with 4 bases between. The CDR3 region has the DNA TGTGCCAGCAGTTTAGTGTCGAACACTGAAGCTTTCTTT. This codes for CASSLVSNTEAFF.

This chain joins TRBV29-1 and TRBJ1-2, with a weak D call TRBD1 (5 bases). The CDR3 length is 13 residues. Between the trimmed V and J ends, which lost 0 bases and 3 bases, there was a span of 8 bases. Per germline, CDR1 SQVTM and CDR2 ANQGSEA. The CDR3 loop is CSVEEGDYYGYTF. For the CDR3, the DNA is TGCAGCGTTGAAGAGGGGGATTACTATGGCTACACCTTC.

There are a few counts of this clonotype. This chain links TRBV6-1 with TRBJ1-6, with D unclear. The CDR3 extends over 16 amino acids. Trimming removed 5 bases at V and 5 bases at J, with 16 bases between. From germline, CDR1 is MNHNS and CDR2 SASEGT. In DNA form, the CDR3 reads TGTGCCAGCAGTCTGCTGATGGGGTTCCATAATTCACCCCTCCACTTT. Translating gives CASSLLMGFHNSPLHF.

The CDR3 spells CASLRTASNEKLFF. CDR3 bases: TGTGCCAGCCTCCGGACAGCGTCTAATGAAAAACTGTTTTTT. The V gene is TRBV7-4, the J gene TRBJ1-4; tentative D call: TRBD1 (6 bases). V was shortened by 8 bases and J by 3 bases, with 13 bases between the two germline ends. The germline V gene has CDR1 SGHVT and CDR2 SQSDAQ. The CDR3 totals 14 residues.

The chain joins TRBV18 to TRBJ2-7, with 7 bases lining up with TRBD1. Trimming removed 0 bases from V and 4 bases from J; junction bases left unmatched: 3. CDR3 length: 14 amino acids. Germline V gene data show CDR1 as KGHSH and CDR2 as LQKENI. The CDR3, as DNA: TGTGCCAGCTCACCACCCTGGGACAGTTACGAGCAGTACGTC. It translates to CASSPPWDSYEQYV.

This clonotype was counted between two and nine times. This rearrangement joins TRBV27 to TRBJ2-5, with unresolved D. The CDR3 consists of 15 residues. Trimming took off 1 base at V and 1 base at J, with 10 bases between the two ends. From germline, CDR1 is MNHEY and CDR2 SMNVEV (reference sequence). The CDR3 coding sequence is TGTGCCAGCAGTTTATGGCCCAGTCCCCAAGAGACCCAGTACTTC. This codes for CASSLWPSPQETQYF.

There are many counts of this clonotype. The chain combines TRBV7-2 with TRBJ1-5; D gene ambiguous. Trimming removed 0 bases at V and 0 bases at J, with 9 bases between. CDR1 SGHTA and CDR2 FQGNSA come from the germline V gene. The CDR3 loop spans 16 amino acids. Here the CDR3 reads CASSLAVDNSNQPQHF. In DNA form, the CDR3 reads TGTGCCAGCAGCTTAGCAGTCGATAATAGCAATCAGCCCCAGCATTTT.

The rearrangement uses TRBV19 and TRBJ1-2, with TRBD1 matching 7 bases. Germline V gene sequence: CDR1 LNHDA, CDR2 SQIVND (reference sequence). Trimming at V came to 5 bases and at J to 6 bases, leaving 6 bases not matched to a gene. This CDR3 comprises 13 residues. The CDR3, as DNA: TGTGCCAGTAGTTGGGAGGGGGCGGATGGCTACACCTTC. Its translation is CASSWEGADGYTF.

Only a few counts were recorded for this clonotype. The genes are TRBV10-3 and TRBJ2-3; tentative D call: TRBD2 (6 bases). Germline values: CDR1 ENHRY, CDR2 SYGVKD. The CDR3 spans 15 residues. V shed 2 bases and J shed 6 bases, with 15 bases lying between them. The CDR3 region is CAISEPDISGDTQYF. CDR3 DNA: TGTGCCATCAGTGAGCCTGATATAAGCGGGGATACGCAGTATTTT.

The sample holds a few counts of this clonotype. The rearrangement uses TRBV19 and TRBJ1-1, with TRBD1 identical over 8 bases. The junction had 5 bases not matched to a gene; V was cut back by 4 bases and J by 1 base. Germline assignment: CDR1 LNHDA and CDR2 SQIVND (reference sequence). This CDR3 is built from 15 residues. This CDR3 reads CASSTRQGKNTEAFF. The CDR3 coding sequence is TGTGCCAGTAGTACCAGACAGGGGAAGAACACTGAAGCTTTCTTT.

The CDR3 reads CSVGTGFTGELFF. CDR3 DNA sequence: TGCAGCGTGGGAACAGGGTTCACCGGGGAGCTGTTTTTT. The gene calls are TRBV29-1 and TRBJ2-2; possible D gene TRBD1, 6 bases. Germline V gene data show CDR1 as SQVTM and CDR2 as ANQGSEA. The V end was cut by 6 bases, the J end by 4 bases, with 12 bases between. The CDR3 is made up of 13 amino acids.

This clonotype occurred a few times. The chain employs TRBV20-1 and TRBJ1-3, with 8 positions matching TRBD1. Germline lookup yields CDR1 DFQATT and CDR2 SNEGSKA (reference sequence). V shed 0 bases and J 6 bases; nucleotides not matched to a gene: 7. The CDR3 is 15 amino acids. The CDR3 sequence is CSARDPDRVENTIYF. CDR3 nucleotides: TGCAGTGCTAGAGATCCGGACAGGGTGGAAAACACCATATATTTT.

The V call is TRBV4-1, the J call TRBJ1-1; D is possibly TRBD1 (6 bases). V lost 4 bases and J lost 3, with 12 bases in between. The length of the CDR3 is 14 residues. The V gene's germline CDR1 is MGHRA and CDR2 YSYEKL. CDR3 DNA: TGCGCCAGCAGCCGTTGGGACACCGACACTGAAGCTTTCTTT. This translates into CASSRWDTDTEAFF.

The genes are TRBV27 and TRBJ1-3; D is undetermined. CDR1 is MNHEY and CDR2 is SMNVEV in the germline V gene (reference sequence). There are 15 residues in the CDR3. Trimming shortened V by 6 bases and J by 0 bases, and 12 bases separated the two germline ends. CDR3 region: CASSHGTNSGNTIYF. CDR3 sequence (DNA): TGTGCCAGCAGCCACGGTACCAACTCTGGAAACACCATATATTTT.

The table lists this clonotype with a few counts. This chain uses TRBV6-2 or TRBV6-3 with TRBJ1-5, with 11 positions matching TRBD1. Per germline, CDR1 MNHEY and CDR2 SVGEGT. With 5 bases clipped from V and 7 bases from J, the junction kept 7 bases outside the gene matches. The CDR3 is made up of 15 amino acids. The CDR3, as DNA: TGTGCCAGCAGTCGGACAGGGGGCCGGGAGCAGCCCCAGCATTTT. Residues: CASSRTGGREQPQHF.

This clonotype was observed a few times. The V gene is TRBV7-6, the J gene TRBJ2-7; D may be TRBD2 (6 bases). The CDR3 runs 18 residues. Trimming took off 0 bases at V and 0 bases at J, with 18 bases between the two ends. Germline V gives CDR1 SGHVS, CDR2 FNYEAQ. The CDR3 DNA follows: TGTGCCAGCAGCTTAGCCCTCGGGGGAGGCTCCAGCTCCTACGAGCAGTACTTC. Amino acids: CASSLALGGGSSSYEQYF.

This clonotype was observed many times. V and J are TRBV7-8 and TRBJ2-1, with TRBD2 identical over 12 bases. The CDR3 has 21 residues. V dropped 4 bases and J dropped 0; count of bases not matched to a gene: 16. CDR1 SGHVS and CDR2 FQNEAQ come from the germline V gene. DNA of the CDR3: TGTGCCAGCAGCTCTGGACTAGCGGGGAAGAACTACCTGGGCTCCTACAATGAGCAGTTCTTC. Its translation: CASSSGLAGKNYLGSYNEQFF.

This chain joins TRBV23-1 and TRBJ2-2; tentative D call: TRBD1 (6 bases). Being an ORF, TRBV23-1 has a function that is uncertain. Trimming pared 3 bases from V and 3 bases from J, leaving 17 bases between. The CDR3 length is 17 residues. The CDR3 DNA reads as TGCGCCAGCAGTCACCTACTAGGGGGTAACGACACCGGGGAGCTGTTTTTT. It encodes CASSHLLGGNDTGELFF.